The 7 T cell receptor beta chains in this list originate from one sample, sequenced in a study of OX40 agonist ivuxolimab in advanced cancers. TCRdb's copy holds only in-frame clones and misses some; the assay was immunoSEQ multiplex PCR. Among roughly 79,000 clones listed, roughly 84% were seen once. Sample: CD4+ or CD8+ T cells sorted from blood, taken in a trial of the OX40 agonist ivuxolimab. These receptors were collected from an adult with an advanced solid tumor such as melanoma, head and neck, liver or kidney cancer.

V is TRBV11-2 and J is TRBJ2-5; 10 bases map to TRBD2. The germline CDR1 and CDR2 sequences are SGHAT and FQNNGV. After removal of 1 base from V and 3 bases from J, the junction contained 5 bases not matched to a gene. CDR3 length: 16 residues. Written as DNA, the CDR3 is TGTGCCAGCAGCTTAGTTTCCGGACTAGCGGAAGAGACCCAGTACTTC. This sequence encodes CASSLVSGLAEETQYF.

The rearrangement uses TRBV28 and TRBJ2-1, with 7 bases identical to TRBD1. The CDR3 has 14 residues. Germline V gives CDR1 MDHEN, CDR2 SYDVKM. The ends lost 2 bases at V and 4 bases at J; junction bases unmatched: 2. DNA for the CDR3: TGTGCCAGCAGTTTACGGGACAGTTACAATGAGCAGTTCTTC. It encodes CASSLRDSYNEQFF. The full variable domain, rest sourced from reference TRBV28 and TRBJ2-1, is DVKVTQSSRYLVKRTGEKVFLECVQDMDHENMFWYRQDPGLGLRLIYFSYDVKMKEKGDIPEGYSVSREKKERFSLILESASTNQTSMYLCASSLRDSYNEQFFGPGTRLTVL.

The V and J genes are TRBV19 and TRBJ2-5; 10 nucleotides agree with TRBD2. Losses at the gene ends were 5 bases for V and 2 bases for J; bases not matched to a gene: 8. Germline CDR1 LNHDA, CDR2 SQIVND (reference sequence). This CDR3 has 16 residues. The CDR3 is CASSPLTSGFQETQYF. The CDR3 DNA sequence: TGTGCCAGTAGTCCCTTGACTAGCGGGTTTCAAGAGACCCAGTACTTC.

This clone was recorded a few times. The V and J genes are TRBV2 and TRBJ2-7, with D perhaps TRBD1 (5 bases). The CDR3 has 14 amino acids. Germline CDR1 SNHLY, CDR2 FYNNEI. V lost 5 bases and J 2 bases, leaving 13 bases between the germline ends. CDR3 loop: CASSYNRIAYEQYF. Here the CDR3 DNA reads TGTGCCAGCAGTTACAACAGGATCGCCTACGAGCAGTACTTC. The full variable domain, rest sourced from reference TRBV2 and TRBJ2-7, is EPEVTQTPSHQVTQMGQEVILRCVPISNHLYFYWYRQILGQKVEFLVSFYNNEISEKSEIFDDQFSVERPDGSNFTLKIRSTKLEDSAMYFCASSYNRIAYEQYFGPGTRLTVT.

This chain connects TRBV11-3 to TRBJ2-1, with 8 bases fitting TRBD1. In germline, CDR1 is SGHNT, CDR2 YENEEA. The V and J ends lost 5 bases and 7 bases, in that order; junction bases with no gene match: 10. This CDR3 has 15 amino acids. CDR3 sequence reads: CASSPDRAGSNEQFF. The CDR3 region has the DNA TGTGCCAGCAGCCCGGACAGGGCAGGTTCAAATGAGCAGTTCTTC.

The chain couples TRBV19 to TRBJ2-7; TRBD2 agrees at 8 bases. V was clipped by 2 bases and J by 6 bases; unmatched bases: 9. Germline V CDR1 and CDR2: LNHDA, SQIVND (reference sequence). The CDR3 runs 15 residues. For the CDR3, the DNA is TGTGCCAGTAGTATATCCCCAGCGGGAGTATTCGAGCAGTACTTC. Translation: CASSISPAGVFEQYF. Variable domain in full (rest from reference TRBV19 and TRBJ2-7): DGGITQSPKYLFRKEGQNVTLSCEQNLNHDAMYWYRQDPGQGLRLIYYSQIVNDFQKGDIAEGYSVSREKKESFPLTVTSAQKNPTAFYLCASSISPAGVFEQYFGPGTRLTVT.

This CDR3 reads CASSLVGANEKLFF. The DNA for the CDR3 is TGCGCCAGCAGCTTGGTCGGGGCTAATGAAAAACTGTTTTTT. The chain uses TRBV5-1 and TRBJ1-4, with D uncertain. The CDR3 runs 14 residues. Germline V gene lookup returns CDR1 SGHRS and CDR2 YFSETQ. With 0 bases removed from V and 3 bases from J, the gap between germline ends came to 6 bases.